The subject of this entry is one TCR beta chain. Clones were read by immunoSEQ multiplex PCR, and TCRdb kept only the in-frame ones, dropping some. The data hold 80,000 or so clones, with about 79% observed a single time. This sample is drawn from a study of radiotherapy plus CTLA-4 blockade in lung cancer. The V segment lost 0 bases and the J segment 5 bases; nucleotides outside the gene matches: 10. The length of the CDR3 is 16 residues. Germline assignment: CDR1 KGHSH and CDR2 LQKENI. The sequence derives from a human donor with non-small cell lung cancer who had a partial response to radiotherapy plus ipilimumab. Some clones in this sample may be carry-over from other donors' samples. The sample consisted of peripheral blood, taken from a patient treated with radiotherapy plus ipilimumab. The chain combines TRBV18 with TRBJ2-7; the match to TRBD1 covers 7 bases. The CDR3 spells CASSPPGNRGLNEQYF. As DNA, the CDR3 is TGTGCCAGCTCACCACCCGGGAACAGGGGATTAAACGAGCAGTACTTC.